The 11 T cell receptor beta chains presented below share a single source sample, sequenced in a study of blood T cell repertoires in COVID-19. Assay used: immunoSEQ multiplex PCR; TCRdb lists only in-frame clones, some missing. Of approximately 210,000 clones detected, roughly 79% appear once; the ten largest clones hold about 9.8%. Sequenced material: PBMCs or T cells enriched from blood (not recorded which). These receptors were obtained from a woman aged 50 to 60 with acute COVID-19.

V is TRBV7-2 and J is TRBJ2-7, with TRBD2 matching over 14 bases. The CDR3 loop spans 15 amino acids. CDR1 is SGHTA, CDR2 FQGNSA, per germline. V dropped 5 bases and J dropped 10; count of bases not matched to a gene: 10. DNA of the CDR3: TGTGCCAGCAGCATCTGGACTAGCGGGGGGTCGGTACAGTACTTC. This sequence encodes CASSIWTSGGSVQYF.

This chain links TRBV19 with TRBJ1-6, with D unresolved. The germline V gene has CDR1 LNHDA and CDR2 SQIVND (reference sequence). The CDR3 consists of 16 residues. Trimming removed 4 bases from V and 4 bases from J, with 14 bases in between. The CDR3 reads CASSTLESEYNSPLHF. CDR3 nucleotide sequence: TGTGCCAGTAGTACCCTAGAATCGGAATATAATTCACCCCTCCACTTT.

V gene TRBV2 combines with J gene TRBJ1-5; D call uncertain. Trimming took off 3 bases at V and 7 bases at J, with 13 bases between the two ends. The CDR3 sequence is 14 residues long. Looked up from germline, CDR1 is SNHLY and CDR2 is FYNNEI. CDR3: CASSDSRTGQPQHF. The DNA of the CDR3 is TGTGCCAGCAGTGATTCACGGACGGGACAGCCCCAGCATTTT.

This clone was found once. The chain has TRBV18 and TRBJ2-7, with D possibly TRBD1 on 6 matching bases. The CDR3 contains 14 residues. V lost 5 bases, J lost 1 base, and 12 bases lay in between. Germline V gene sequence: CDR1 KGHSH, CDR2 LQKENI. For the CDR3, the DNA is TGTGCCAGCTCAGACAACAGGGATTCCTACGAGCAGTACTTC. This gives the protein CASSDNRDSYEQYF.

The chain recombines TRBV12-3 or TRBV12-4 with TRBJ1-2; tentatively, D is TRBD1 (6 bases). V was shortened by 5 bases and J by 2 bases, with 9 bases between the two germline ends. The CDR3 runs to 13 residues. The CDR3 DNA reads as TGTGCCAGCAGTCCGGGACACAACTATGGCTACACCTTC. It translates to CASSPGHNYGYTF.

This chain joins TRBV29-1 and TRBJ1-4; 10 bases line up with TRBD1. CDR1 is SQVTM and CDR2 is ANQGSEA in the germline V gene. The J segment lost 2 bases and the V segment lost 6 bases, leaving 3 bases of the junction unmatched. CDR3 size: 14 residues. CDR3 region: CSVRQGATNEKLFF. In nucleotides, the CDR3 is TGCAGCGTAAGACAGGGGGCTACTAATGAAAAACTGTTTTTT.

The rearrangement links TRBV7-2 to TRBJ2-5; TRBD1 agrees at 11 bases. The germline gives CDR1 SGHTA, CDR2 FQGNSA. The CDR3 spans 15 residues. With V trimmed by 5 bases and J by 5 bases, 7 bases remained unmatched. DNA for the CDR3: TGTGCCAGCAGCGCCCGGGACAGGGGGTGGGAGACCCAGTACTTC. Translation gives CASSARDRGWETQYF.

V usage is TRBV7-3 and J usage is TRBJ2-3, with unresolved D. The CDR3 loop spans 13 amino acids. Germline loops: CDR1 SGHTA, CDR2 FQGTGA. The V and J ends lost 3 bases and 3 bases respectively, with 7 bases between them. The CDR3 is CASSLSVTDTQYF. The CDR3 nucleotides read TGTGCCAGCAGCTTGTCAGTAACAGATACGCAGTATTTT.

The sample holds a few counts of this clone. The gene calls are TRBV2 and TRBJ1-1; 8 nucleotides agree with TRBD1. The germline V gene encodes CDR1 SNHLY and CDR2 FYNNEI. Unmatched junction bases numbered 5, after V lost 6 bases and J lost 2 bases. This CDR3 is 14 amino acids long. The CDR3 DNA follows: TGTGCCAGCAGCCTGGCAGGGGGCAACACTGAAGCTTTCTTT. Translated, it gives CASSLAGGNTEAFF. Complete variable domain (other parts from reference TRBV2 and TRBJ1-1): EPEVTQTPSHQVTQMGQEVILRCVPISNHLYFYWYRQILGQKVEFLVSFYNNEISEKSEIFDDQFSVERPDGSNFTLKIRSTKLEDSAMYFCASSLAGGNTEAFFGQGTRLTVV.

The rearrangement joins TRBV28 to TRBJ2-6, with D unresolved. V was cut by 2 bases and J by 2 bases, with 7 bases left in between. The CDR3 is made up of 15 amino acids. Germline assignment: CDR1 MDHEN and CDR2 SYDVKM. CDR3 amino acids: CASSLETAGANVLTF. As DNA, the CDR3 is TGTGCCAGCAGTTTAGAAACAGCTGGGGCCAACGTCCTGACTTTC.

The chain's CDR3 is CASSSYRGLLAQETQYF. The CDR3 DNA reads as TGTGCCAGCAGTTCCTACAGGGGCCTACTCGCCCAAGAGACCCAGTACTTC. The J gene is TRBJ2-5, the V gene TRBV28, with TRBD1 matching 7 bases. J was trimmed by 1 base and V by 4 bases; bases with no gene match: 12. Germline V gene lookup returns CDR1 MDHEN and CDR2 SYDVKM. CDR3 size: 17 residues. Full variable domain (outside the CDR3, taken from reference TRBV28 and TRBJ2-5): DVKVTQSSRYLVKRTGEKVFLECVQDMDHENMFWYRQDPGLGLRLIYFSYDVKMKEKGDIPEGYSVSREKKERFSLILESASTNQTSMYLCASSSYRGLLAQETQYFGPGTRLLVL.